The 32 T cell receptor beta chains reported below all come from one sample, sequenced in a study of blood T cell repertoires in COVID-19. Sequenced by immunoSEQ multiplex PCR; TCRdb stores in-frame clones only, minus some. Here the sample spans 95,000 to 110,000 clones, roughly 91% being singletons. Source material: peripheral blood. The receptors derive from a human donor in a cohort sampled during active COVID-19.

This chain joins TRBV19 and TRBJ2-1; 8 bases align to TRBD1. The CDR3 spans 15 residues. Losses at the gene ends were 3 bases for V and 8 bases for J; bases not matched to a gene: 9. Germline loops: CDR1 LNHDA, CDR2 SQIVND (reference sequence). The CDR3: CASSIPRQGSDEQFF. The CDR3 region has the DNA TGTGCCAGTAGTATCCCCCGACAGGGGTCCGATGAGCAGTTCTTC.

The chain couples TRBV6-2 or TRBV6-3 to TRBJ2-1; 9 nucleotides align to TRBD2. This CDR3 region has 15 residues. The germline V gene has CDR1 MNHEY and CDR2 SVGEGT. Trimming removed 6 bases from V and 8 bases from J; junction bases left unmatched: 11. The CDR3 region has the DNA TGTGCCAGCAGCCTTTGGGCTAGCGGGACCTATGAGCAGTTCTTC. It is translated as CASSLWASGTYEQFF.

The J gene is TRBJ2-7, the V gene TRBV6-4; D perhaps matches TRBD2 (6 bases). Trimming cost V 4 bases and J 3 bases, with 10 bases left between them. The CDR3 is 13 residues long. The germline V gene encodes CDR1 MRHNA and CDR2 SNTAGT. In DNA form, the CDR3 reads TGTGCCAGCAGTGTCCGGGGAGGCTACGAGCAGTACTTC. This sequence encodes CASSVRGGYEQYF.

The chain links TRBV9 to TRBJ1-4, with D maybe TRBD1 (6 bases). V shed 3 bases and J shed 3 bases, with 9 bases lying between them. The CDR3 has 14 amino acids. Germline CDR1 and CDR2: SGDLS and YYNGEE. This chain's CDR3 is CASSEGDANEKLFF. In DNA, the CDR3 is TGTGCCAGCAGCGAGGGGGACGCTAATGAAAAACTGTTTTTT.

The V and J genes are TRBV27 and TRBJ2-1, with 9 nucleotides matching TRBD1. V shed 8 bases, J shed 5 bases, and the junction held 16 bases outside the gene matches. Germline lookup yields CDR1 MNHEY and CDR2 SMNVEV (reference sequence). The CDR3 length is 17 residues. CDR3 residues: CASPAEVRDRENNEQFF. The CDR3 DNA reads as TGTGCCAGCCCTGCCGAGGTCCGGGACAGGGAAAACAATGAGCAGTTCTTC.

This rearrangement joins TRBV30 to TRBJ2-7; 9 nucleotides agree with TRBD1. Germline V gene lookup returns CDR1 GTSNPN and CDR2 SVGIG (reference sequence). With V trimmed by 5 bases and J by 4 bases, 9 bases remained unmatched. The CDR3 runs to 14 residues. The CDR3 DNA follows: TGTGCCTGGGGGAGGGGACAGGGTGGTTACGAGCAGTACTTC. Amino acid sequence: CAWGRGQGGYEQYF.

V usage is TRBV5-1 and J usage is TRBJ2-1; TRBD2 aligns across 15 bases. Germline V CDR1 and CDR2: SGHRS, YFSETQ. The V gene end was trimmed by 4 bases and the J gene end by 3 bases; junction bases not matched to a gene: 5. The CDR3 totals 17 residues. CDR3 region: CASSTGTSGGFYNEQFF. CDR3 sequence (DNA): TGCGCCAGCAGCACTGGGACTAGCGGGGGGTTCTACAATGAGCAGTTCTTC.

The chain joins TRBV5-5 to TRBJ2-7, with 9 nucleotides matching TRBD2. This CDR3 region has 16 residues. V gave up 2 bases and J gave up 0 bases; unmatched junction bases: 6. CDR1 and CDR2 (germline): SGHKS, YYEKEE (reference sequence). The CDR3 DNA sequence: TGTGCCAGCAGCTTACTTAGCGGGGGAAACTCCTACGAGCAGTACTTC. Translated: CASSLLSGGNSYEQYF.

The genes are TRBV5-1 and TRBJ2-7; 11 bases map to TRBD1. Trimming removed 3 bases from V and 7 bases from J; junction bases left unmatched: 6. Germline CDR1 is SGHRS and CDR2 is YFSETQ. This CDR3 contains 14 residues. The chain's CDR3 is CASSSGQGAWEQYF. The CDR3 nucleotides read TGCGCCAGCAGCTCTGGACAGGGGGCGTGGGAGCAGTACTTC.

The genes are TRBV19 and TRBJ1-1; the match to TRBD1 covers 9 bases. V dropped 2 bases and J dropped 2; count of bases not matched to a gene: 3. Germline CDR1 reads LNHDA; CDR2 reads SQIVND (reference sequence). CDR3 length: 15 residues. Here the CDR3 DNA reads TGTGCCAGTAGTATACGGGACAGGGCAAACACTGAAGCTTTCTTT. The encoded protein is CASSIRDRANTEAFF.

In DNA, the CDR3 is TGTGCCAGCAGCTTGGTGAGCGGGGGGTTCTACGAGCAGTACTTC. The encoded protein is CASSLVSGGFYEQYF. This sequence joins TRBV5-6 and TRBJ2-7; TRBD2 agrees at 9 bases. Per germline, CDR1 SGHDT and CDR2 YYEEEE. The CDR3 consists of 15 residues. The V and J ends lost 0 bases and 3 bases, in that order; junction bases with no gene match: 4.

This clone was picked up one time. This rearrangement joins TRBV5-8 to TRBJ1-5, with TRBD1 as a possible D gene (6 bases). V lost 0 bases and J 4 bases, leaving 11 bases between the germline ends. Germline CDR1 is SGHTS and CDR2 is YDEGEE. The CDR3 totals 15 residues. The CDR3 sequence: CASSLARGANQPQHF. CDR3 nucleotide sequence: TGTGCCAGCAGCTTGGCCCGGGGGGCAAATCAGCCCCAGCATTTT.

The DNA of the CDR3 is TGTGCCACCAGTGATTTCGGACAGGGGGCTTGGAACACTGAAGCTTTCTTT. As protein: CATSDFGQGAWNTEAFF. V usage is TRBV24-1 and J usage is TRBJ1-1; 11 bases are a match to TRBD1. The CDR3 has 17 amino acids. CDR1 and CDR2 (germline): KGHDR, SFDVKD. After removal of 1 base from V and 1 base from J, the junction contained 4 bases not matched to a gene.

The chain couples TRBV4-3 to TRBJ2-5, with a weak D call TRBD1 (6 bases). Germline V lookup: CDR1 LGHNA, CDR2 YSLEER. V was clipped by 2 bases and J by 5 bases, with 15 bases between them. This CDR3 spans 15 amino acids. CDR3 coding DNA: TGCGCCAGCAGCCAAAACAGGGATCTGCGGGAGACCCAGTACTTC. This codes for CASSQNRDLRETQYF.

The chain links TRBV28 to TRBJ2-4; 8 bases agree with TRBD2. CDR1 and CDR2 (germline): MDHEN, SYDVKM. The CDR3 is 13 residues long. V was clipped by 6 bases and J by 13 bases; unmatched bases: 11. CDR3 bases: TGTGCCAGCAGCCCCGGGACTAGACTGTCACAGTACTTC. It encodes CASSPGTRLSQYF.

DNA of the CDR3: TGCGCCAGCAGCTTGGAAGCCAGGGGGCTTGCAAATACGCAGTATTTT. Its protein is CASSLEARGLANTQYF. The V gene is TRBV5-1, the J gene TRBJ2-3, with 8 bases fitting TRBD1. The CDR3 contains 16 residues. V gave up 0 bases and J gave up 7 bases; unmatched junction bases: 10. The germline V gene encodes CDR1 SGHRS and CDR2 YFSETQ.

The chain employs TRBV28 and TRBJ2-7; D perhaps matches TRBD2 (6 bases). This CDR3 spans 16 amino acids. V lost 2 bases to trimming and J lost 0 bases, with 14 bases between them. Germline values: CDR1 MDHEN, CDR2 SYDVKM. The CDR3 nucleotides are TGTGCCAGCAGTTTACCCCTCTGGCGGGGCTCCTACGAGCAGTACTTC. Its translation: CASSLPLWRGSYEQYF.

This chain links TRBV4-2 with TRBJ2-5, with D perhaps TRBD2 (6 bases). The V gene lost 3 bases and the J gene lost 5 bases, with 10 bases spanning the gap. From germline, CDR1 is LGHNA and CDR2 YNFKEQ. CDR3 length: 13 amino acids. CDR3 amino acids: CASSQGGWETQYF. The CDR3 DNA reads TGTGCCAGCAGCCAGGGGGGATGGGAGACCCAGTACTTC.

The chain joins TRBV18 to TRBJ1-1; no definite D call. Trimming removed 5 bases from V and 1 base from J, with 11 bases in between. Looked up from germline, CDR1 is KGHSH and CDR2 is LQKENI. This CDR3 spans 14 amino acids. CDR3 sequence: CASSRTDGNTEAFF. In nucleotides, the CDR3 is TGTGCCAGCTCAAGAACAGACGGGAACACTGAAGCTTTCTTT.

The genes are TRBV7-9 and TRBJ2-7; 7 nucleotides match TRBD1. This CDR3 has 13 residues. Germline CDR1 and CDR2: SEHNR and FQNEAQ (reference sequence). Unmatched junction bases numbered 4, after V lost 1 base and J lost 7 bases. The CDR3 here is CASSLVQDREQYF. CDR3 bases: TGTGCCAGCAGCTTAGTTCAGGACAGGGAGCAGTACTTC.

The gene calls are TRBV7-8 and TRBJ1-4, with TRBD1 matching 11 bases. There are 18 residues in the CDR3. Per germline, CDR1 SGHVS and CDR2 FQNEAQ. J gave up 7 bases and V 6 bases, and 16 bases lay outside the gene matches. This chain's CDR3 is CASRPTGGQGVQREKLFF. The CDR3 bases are TGTGCCAGCAGGCCCACGGGGGGACAGGGGGTCCAGCGTGAAAAACTGTTTTTT.

CDR3 in DNA: TGTGCCAGCTCACCTAGGGGACAGGGGCCCGTTAATGAAAAACTGTTTTTT. Translating gives CASSPRGQGPVNEKLFF. The gene calls are TRBV18 and TRBJ1-4, with 10 bases matching TRBD1. V was pared by 3 bases and J by 4 bases, with 8 bases of the junction left unmatched. The CDR3 has 17 amino acids. CDR1 is KGHSH and CDR2 is LQKENI in the germline V gene. The full variable domain, with the rest looked up from reference TRBV18 and TRBJ1-4, is NAGVMQNPRHLVRRRGQEARLRCSPMKGHSHVYWYRQLPEEGLKFMVYLQKENIIDESGMPKERFSAEFPKEGPSILRIQQVVRGDSAAYFCASSPRGQGPVNEKLFFGSGTQLSVL.

CDR3 nucleotide sequence: TGCGCCAGTGGGCCCTCCTACGAGCAGTACTTC. Translated: CASGPSYEQYF. The V gene is TRBV10-2, the J gene TRBJ2-7, with D unresolved. Germline CDR1 and CDR2: WSHSY and SAAADI. With 9 bases removed from V and 0 bases from J, the gap between germline ends came to 6 bases. This CDR3 is 11 amino acids long.

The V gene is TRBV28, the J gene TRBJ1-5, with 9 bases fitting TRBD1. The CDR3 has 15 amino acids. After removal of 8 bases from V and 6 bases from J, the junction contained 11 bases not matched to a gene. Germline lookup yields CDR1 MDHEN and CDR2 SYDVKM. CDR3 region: CASSPSGTGFQPQHF. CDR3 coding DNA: TGTGCCAGCTCCCCATCTGGGACAGGGTTTCAGCCCCAGCATTTT.

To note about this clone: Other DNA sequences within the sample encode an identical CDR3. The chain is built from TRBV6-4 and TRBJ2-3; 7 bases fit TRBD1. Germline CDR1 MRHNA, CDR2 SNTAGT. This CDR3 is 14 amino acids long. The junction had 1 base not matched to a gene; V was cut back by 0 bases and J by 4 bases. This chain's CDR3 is CASSDSGGADTQYF. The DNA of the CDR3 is TGTGCCAGCAGTGACTCAGGGGGCGCAGATACGCAGTATTTT.

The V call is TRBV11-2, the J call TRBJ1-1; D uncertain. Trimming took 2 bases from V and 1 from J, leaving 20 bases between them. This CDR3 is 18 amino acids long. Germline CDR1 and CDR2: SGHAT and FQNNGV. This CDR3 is CASSLRTPGRVSNTEAFF. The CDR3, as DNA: TGTGCCAGCAGCTTACGGACCCCTGGGCGGGTCTCGAACACTGAAGCTTTCTTT.

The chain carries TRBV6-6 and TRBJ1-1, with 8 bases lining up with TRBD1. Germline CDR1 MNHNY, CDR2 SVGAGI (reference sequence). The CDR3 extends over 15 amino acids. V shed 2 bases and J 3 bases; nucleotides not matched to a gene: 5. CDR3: CASSYRRQGHTEAFF. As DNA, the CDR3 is TGTGCCAGCAGTTACAGGAGACAGGGGCACACTGAAGCTTTCTTT.

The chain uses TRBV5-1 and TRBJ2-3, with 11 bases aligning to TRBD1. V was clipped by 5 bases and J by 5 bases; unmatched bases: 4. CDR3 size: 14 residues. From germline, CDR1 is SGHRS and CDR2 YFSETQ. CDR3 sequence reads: CASRPGQGEDTQYF. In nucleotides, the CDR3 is TGCGCCAGCAGACCGGGACAGGGGGAAGATACGCAGTATTTT.

The CDR3 sequence is CASSGGENTEAFF. The CDR3 bases are TGTGCCAGCAGTGGAGGGGAGAACACTGAAGCTTTCTTT. The V and J genes are TRBV12-3 or TRBV12-4 and TRBJ1-1; weak D call: TRBD1 (5 bases). Trimming shortened V by 5 bases and J by 1 base, and 8 bases separated the two germline ends. CDR3 length equals 13 residues.

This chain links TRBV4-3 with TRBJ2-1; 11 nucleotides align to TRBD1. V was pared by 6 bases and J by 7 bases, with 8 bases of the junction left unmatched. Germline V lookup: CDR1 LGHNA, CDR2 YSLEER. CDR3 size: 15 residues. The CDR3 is CASRPGTGGVNEQFF. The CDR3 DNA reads TGCGCCAGCAGACCCGGGACAGGGGGTGTAAATGAGCAGTTCTTC.

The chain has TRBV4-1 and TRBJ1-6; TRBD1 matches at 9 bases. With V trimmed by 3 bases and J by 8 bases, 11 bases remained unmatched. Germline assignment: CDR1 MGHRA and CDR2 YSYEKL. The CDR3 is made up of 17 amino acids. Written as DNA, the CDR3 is TGCGCCAGCAGCCAGGACAGGGGTACCGACGGTGATTCACCCCTCCACTTT. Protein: CASSQDRGTDGDSPLHF.

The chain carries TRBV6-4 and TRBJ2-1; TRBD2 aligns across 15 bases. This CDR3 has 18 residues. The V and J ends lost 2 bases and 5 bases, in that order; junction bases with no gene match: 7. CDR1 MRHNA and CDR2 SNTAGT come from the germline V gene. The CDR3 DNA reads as TGTGCCAGCAGTGACCCTGGACTAGCGGGGGGGGATCACAATGAGCAGTTCTTC. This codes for CASSDPGLAGGDHNEQFF.